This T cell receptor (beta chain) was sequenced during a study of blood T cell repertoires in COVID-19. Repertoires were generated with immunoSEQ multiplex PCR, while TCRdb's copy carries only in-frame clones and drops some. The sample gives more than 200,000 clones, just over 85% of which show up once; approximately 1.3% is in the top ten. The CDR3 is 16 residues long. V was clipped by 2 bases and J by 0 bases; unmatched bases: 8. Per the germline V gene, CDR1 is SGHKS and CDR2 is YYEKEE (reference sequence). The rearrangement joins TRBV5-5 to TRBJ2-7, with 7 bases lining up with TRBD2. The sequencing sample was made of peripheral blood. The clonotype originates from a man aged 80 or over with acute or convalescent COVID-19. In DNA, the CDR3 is TGTGCCAGCAGCTTTAGGAGCGGGGCGGGCTCCTACGAGCAGTACTTC. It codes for CASSFRSGAGSYEQYF.